The T cell receptor (beta chain) described here comes from a study of identifying expanded T cells in peripheral blood. As to this clone: Antigen: not known.

Germline V gives CDR1 SGHNT, CDR2 YENEEA. V lost 8 bases to trimming and J lost 4 bases; unmatched junction nucleotides: 5. This CDR3 comprises 13 residues. Regarding the study as a whole: About 1.2 clones differed between technical replicates, versus approximately 16 and 19 over time. Across healthy donors, higher total template counts meant significantly greater approximately two-week count variance.

This table comes from immunoSEQ multiplex PCR, and its TCRdb copy is limited to in-frame clones, with some not included. The sample lists 100,000 or so clones; around 88% were seen once. Collection occurred without any documented infections or immune events in donors. The gene calls are TRBV11-3 and TRBJ2-1; the match to TRBD1 covers 7 bases. The sequenced material came from blood. The clonotype comes from a person aged 18 to 70 in good health. DNA of the CDR3: TGTGCCAGCGGCCGGGACAGATACAATGAGCAGTTCTTC. This codes for CASGRDRYNEQFF.